The clone carrying this T cell receptor beta chain has at least ten counts. Its antigen is undetermined. The V gene lost 4 bases and the J gene lost 5 bases, with 11 bases spanning the gap. The CDR3 runs to 13 residues. CDR1 MNHEY and CDR2 SMNVEV come from the germline V gene (reference sequence). This specimen comes from a study of molecular identifiers for immune sequencing clone quantification. Overall study context: Sequencing covered four of five parts into which replicate RNA from about 20,000 or 100,000 naive CD8 cells was split. Points from the study as a whole: Highly expanded clones may be undercounted when identical TCR molecules share barcodes. Clones that had above 20 RNA copies took up over 99% of effector molecules but under 1% in naive cells.

MiXCR was run by TCRdb on the PCR reads, yielding one entry per CDR3 protein. The sample holds over 600,000 distinct CDR3 sequences, about 20% seen once. Specimen: naive CD8+ T cells from blood, with Jurkat cell RNA spiked in. The subset was: FACS-sorted CD8+CD4-CCR7+CD45RA+ naive T cells. The receptor's source is a human donor in good health. Some libraries in this study had Jurkat cell RNA spiked in. This chain connects TRBV27 to TRBJ2-5; TRBD2 is a possible D gene (5 bases). This CDR3 reads CASSSGVPETQYF. The DNA for the CDR3 is TGTGCCAGCAGTTCCGGGGTGCCGGAGACCCAGTACTTC.